Listed here are 5 T cell receptor beta chains from one sample, sequenced in a study of cytomegalovirus exposure and HLA in healthy donors. This PCR relied on a set of 60 Vbeta primers and 13 Jbeta primers. TCRdb keeps only in-frame clones here, not all; method: immunoSEQ multiplex PCR. The sample contains roughly 120,000 clones, around four fifths of which appear only once. The specimen was PBMCs. All receptors come from a human donor in good health.

V is TRBV10-2 and J is TRBJ1-4; D uncertain. The germline CDR1 and CDR2 sequences are WSHSY and SAAADI. The CDR3 is 14 residues long. Trimming stripped 4 bases from V and 8 bases from J, with 14 bases between. The CDR3 bases are TGCGCCAGCAGTGGAGGGTTGGGAGGAGAAAAACTGTTTTTT. It codes for CASSGGLGGEKLFF.

This rearrangement joins TRBV5-1 to TRBJ1-6, with TRBD1 matching 7 bases. CDR3 length: 13 amino acids. The J segment lost 9 bases and the V segment lost 4 bases, leaving 4 bases of the junction unmatched. Germline V gene data show CDR1 as SGHRS and CDR2 as YFSETQ. This chain's CDR3 is CASSPTGFSPLHF. For the CDR3, the DNA is TGCGCCAGCAGCCCGACAGGGTTTTCACCCCTCCACTTT. Looking up the rest from reference TRBV5-1 and TRBJ1-6 gives the full variable domain: KAGVTQTPRYLIKTRGQQVTLSCSPISGHRSVSWYQQTPGQGLQFLFEYFSETQRNKGNFPGRFSGRQFSNSRSEMNVSTLELGDSALYLCASSPTGFSPLHFGNGTRLTVT.

The chain couples TRBV4-1 to TRBJ2-7; TRBD1 might be the D (5 bases). The V end was cut by 3 bases, the J end by 3 bases, with 18 bases between. CDR1 is MGHRA and CDR2 is YSYEKL in the germline V gene. The CDR3 runs 16 residues. The CDR3 DNA reads TGCGCCAGCAGCCAGGAGACAGTCGGCATCCTCTACGAGCAGTACTTC. Protein: CASSQETVGILYEQYF.

The chain uses TRBV6-1 and TRBJ1-2; TRBD1 is a possible D gene (6 bases). The CDR3 has 13 amino acids. The V gene lost 4 bases and the J gene lost 3 bases, with 9 bases spanning the gap. Germline lookup yields CDR1 MNHNS and CDR2 SASEGT. The CDR3 reads CASSGQAYYGYTF. CDR3 nucleotides: TGTGCCAGCAGTGGACAGGCCTACTATGGCTACACCTTC.

The V call is TRBV19, the J call TRBJ2-5; TRBD1 is a possible D gene (5 bases). The V gene lost 3 bases and the J gene lost 2 bases, with 7 bases spanning the gap. The CDR3 totals 13 residues. The germline CDR1 and CDR2 sequences are LNHDA and SQIVND (reference sequence). CDR3 sequence reads: CASSIKGQETQYF. In DNA form, the CDR3 reads TGTGCCAGTAGTATTAAGGGGCAAGAGACCCAGTACTTC.